Listed here are 28 T cell receptor beta chains from one sample, sequenced in a study of cytomegalovirus exposure and HLA in healthy donors. The PCR made use of 60 Vbeta and 13 Jbeta primers. The method was immunoSEQ multiplex PCR; TCRdb's version includes in-frame clones alone and lacks a portion of them. The sample has 100,000 to 150,000 clones, about 11% seen once. Sequenced material: PBMCs. The receptor set was obtained from a woman between 18 and 29 years old in good health and CMV-seropositive.

This clone was seen only a few times. V usage is TRBV27 and J usage is TRBJ1-1, with D unresolved. The CDR3 runs to 14 residues. The V gene lost 0 bases and the J gene lost 5 bases, with 10 bases spanning the gap. CDR1 is MNHEY, CDR2 SMNVEV, per germline (reference sequence). CDR3 region: CASSLSITGTEAFF. Here the CDR3 DNA reads TGTGCCAGCAGTTTATCGATAACGGGTACTGAAGCTTTCTTT.

The J gene is TRBJ2-3, the V gene TRBV7-2; 8 nucleotides agree with TRBD2. The trim removed 3 bases at V and 5 bases at J, leaving 4 bases unmatched. Germline loops: CDR1 SGHTA, CDR2 FQGNSA. This CDR3 contains 14 residues. The CDR3 protein is CASSFGLARDTQYF. For the CDR3, the DNA is TGTGCCAGCAGCTTCGGACTAGCTCGAGATACGCAGTATTTT.

The rearrangement uses TRBV25-1 and TRBJ2-7; the D gene is possibly TRBD1 (6 bases). CDR3 length equals 14 residues. Per germline, CDR1 MGHDK and CDR2 SYGVNS. V gave up 8 bases and J gave up 2 bases, with 16 bases separating them. This CDR3 reads CASERVEGAYEQYF. CDR3 DNA: TGTGCCAGCGAACGGGTCGAGGGGGCCTACGAGCAGTACTTC.

This clone has only a few counts. J is TRBJ2-5 and V is TRBV28, with D perhaps TRBD2 (7 bases). The CDR3 length is 15 residues. The V gene lost 10 bases and the J gene lost 1 base, with 19 bases spanning the gap. CDR1 and CDR2 from the germline V gene are MDHEN and SYDVKM. The CDR3 loop is CATTVRGGSQETQYF. CDR3 nucleotide sequence: TGTGCCACTACCGTCAGGGGAGGGTCCCAAGAGACCCAGTACTTC.

The chain links TRBV2 to TRBJ2-3, with D maybe TRBD2 (5 bases). In germline, CDR1 is SNHLY, CDR2 FYNNEI. The CDR3 runs 16 residues. V gave up 2 bases and J gave up 3 bases, with 15 bases separating them. The CDR3 loop is CASSESSGGWTDTQYF. CDR3 nucleotide sequence: TGTGCCAGCAGTGAATCGTCAGGAGGATGGACAGATACGCAGTATTTT.

The CDR3 is CATSRTTVTEAFF. CDR3 DNA sequence: TGTGCCACCAGCAGAACAACAGTCACTGAAGCTTTCTTT. The chain uses TRBV15 and TRBJ1-1; D unclear. CDR3 size: 13 residues. V gave up 2 bases and J gave up 4 bases, with 8 bases separating them. Germline values: CDR1 LNHNV, CDR2 YYDKDF (reference sequence).

This clone was seen just once. The chain combines TRBV9 with TRBJ2-7, with 8 bases that match TRBD1. V trimming: 3 bases; J trimming: 4 bases; junction bases outside the gene matches: 9. Per germline, CDR1 SGDLS and CDR2 YYNGEE. The CDR3 covers 15 residues. CDR3 protein: CASSDGQGVPYEQYF. The CDR3 DNA reads as TGTGCCAGCAGCGACGGACAGGGAGTACCGTACGAGCAGTACTTC.

This clone was found a few times. The CDR3 sequence is CAWRAGLAARNYGYTF. CDR3 sequence (DNA): TGTGCCTGGAGGGCAGGGTTGGCCGCACGAAACTATGGCTACACCTTC. The chain joins TRBV30 to TRBJ1-2; TRBD1 is a possible D gene (5 bases). Trimming pared 3 bases from V and 2 bases from J, leaving 19 bases between. This CDR3 spans 16 amino acids. Looked up from germline, CDR1 is GTSNPN and CDR2 is SVGIG (reference sequence).

This clone turned up a few times. This chain uses TRBV19 with TRBJ1-1; 7 positions match TRBD1. The CDR3 length is 14 residues. Germline CDR1 and CDR2: LNHDA and SQIVND (reference sequence). Trimming at V came to 6 bases and at J to 0 bases, leaving 4 bases not matched to a gene. The CDR3 is CASRETGMNTEAFF. CDR3 sequence (DNA): TGTGCCAGTAGGGAGACAGGGATGAACACTGAAGCTTTCTTT.

As regards this clone: The germline gene is not matched at one end of the junction; a read error may be the cause. V gene TRBV29-1 combines with J gene TRBJ1-1; tentative D call: TRBD1 (5 bases). Germline V CDR1 and CDR2: SQVTM, ANQGSEA. This CDR3 is 13 amino acids long. CDR3 region: CSVVSGRNTEAFF. The CDR3 DNA sequence: TGCAGCGTTGTATCAGGGAGGAACACCGAAGCTTTCTTT.

The V and J genes are TRBV9 and TRBJ1-3, with unresolved D. Germline values: CDR1 SGDLS, CDR2 YYNGEE. Trimming removed 3 bases at V and 9 bases at J, with 10 bases between. The CDR3 runs 12 residues. The CDR3 region is CASSARSGTIYF. The CDR3 DNA reads as TGTGCCAGCAGCGCCAGGTCTGGCACCATATATTTT.

In its sample, this clone was seen a few times. The chain links TRBV20-1 to TRBJ2-5, with TRBD2 matching over 7 bases. V lost 3 bases, J lost 5 bases, and 0 bases stayed unmatched. Germline V gene data show CDR1 as DFQATT and CDR2 as SNEGSKA (reference sequence). The CDR3 is made up of 11 amino acids. The CDR3 protein is CSARGGETQYF. CDR3 sequence (DNA): TGCAGTGCTAGGGGGGGGGAGACCCAGTACTTC.

The chain uses TRBV10-3 and TRBJ1-1; D is unresolved. The CDR3 covers 13 residues. Per germline, CDR1 ENHRY and CDR2 SYGVKD. V lost 4 bases, J lost 6 bases, and 12 bases lay in between. DNA of the CDR3: TGTGCCATCAGTGGTGAGGGCAGACCTGAAGCTTTCTTT. Translating it yields CAISGEGRPEAFF.

This clone was counted only a few times. This chain connects TRBV6-6 to TRBJ1-1; D gene ambiguous. Trimming removed 3 bases from V and 0 bases from J, with 8 bases in between. CDR3 size: 14 residues. Per germline, CDR1 MNHNY and CDR2 SVGAGI (reference sequence). The CDR3, as DNA: TGTGCCAGCAGTTATGAACAAATGAACACTGAAGCTTTCTTT. Translated, it gives CASSYEQMNTEAFF.

This clone turned up a few times. The rearrangement uses TRBV7-9 and TRBJ1-2; 8 positions match TRBD1. The CDR3 is 15 residues long. J was trimmed by 6 bases and V by 4 bases; bases with no gene match: 10. CDR1 SEHNR and CDR2 FQNEAQ come from the germline V gene (reference sequence). The CDR3 loop is CASSSIGQGKDGYTF. The CDR3 DNA follows: TGTGCCAGCAGCTCTATCGGACAGGGAAAGGATGGCTACACCTTC.

This rearrangement joins TRBV7-9 to TRBJ2-2; tentatively, D is TRBD2 (7 bases). Trimming removed 6 bases at V and 5 bases at J, with 16 bases between. Germline V gene lookup returns CDR1 SEHNR and CDR2 FQNEAQ (reference sequence). CDR3 size: 15 residues. The CDR3 coding sequence is TGTGCCAGCAGAATAGGGGGGGACACGACCGGGGAGCTGTTTTTT. Translation: CASRIGGDTTGELFF.

J is TRBJ2-6 and V is TRBV5-1; tentative D call: TRBD1 (6 bases). This CDR3 region has 15 residues. The germline V and J ends were trimmed by 7 bases and 2 bases, with 13 bases remaining between them. CDR1 and CDR2 from the germline V gene are SGHRS and YFSETQ. This chain's CDR3 is CASGTGNPGANVLTF. The CDR3 coding sequence is TGCGCCAGCGGAACAGGGAATCCTGGGGCCAACGTCCTGACTTTC.

The J gene is TRBJ2-1, the V gene TRBV5-1, with 8 bases lining up with TRBD2. Losses at the gene ends were 5 bases for V and 0 bases for J; bases not matched to a gene: 31. This CDR3 has 24 amino acids. Germline values: CDR1 SGHRS, CDR2 YFSETQ. The CDR3: CASRVGYVSPLFSGDGVSYNEQFF. For the CDR3, the DNA is TGCGCCAGCAGAGTAGGTTACGTTTCTCCATTGTTTAGCGGGGATGGGGTCTCCTACAATGAGCAGTTCTTC.

The rearrangement joins TRBV18 to TRBJ1-1; D is unclear. The CDR3 extends over 14 amino acids. Trimming removed 8 bases from V and 0 bases from J, with 13 bases in between. Per germline, CDR1 KGHSH and CDR2 LQKENI. CDR3: CASGGTGMNTEAFF. The CDR3 DNA sequence: TGTGCCAGCGGTGGCACGGGAATGAACACTGAAGCTTTCTTT.

The chain has TRBV28 and TRBJ1-2; D unresolved. Trimming took off 1 base at V and 3 bases at J, with 6 bases between the two ends. This CDR3 comprises 13 residues. The germline CDR1 and CDR2 sequences are MDHEN and SYDVKM. The CDR3 sequence: CASSLSGDYGYTF. The CDR3 nucleotides are TGTGCCAGCAGTTTATCGGGAGACTATGGCTACACCTTC.

The chain uses TRBV19 and TRBJ1-3; tentatively, D is TRBD1 (6 bases). V was pared by 10 bases and J by 0 bases, with 13 bases between. Per the germline V gene, CDR1 is LNHDA and CDR2 is SQIVND (reference sequence). The CDR3 is 14 amino acids. The CDR3 reads CATQEGVSGNTIYF. CDR3 sequence (DNA): TGTGCCACCCAAGAGGGGGTCTCTGGAAACACCATATATTTT.

In its sample, this clone was seen a few times. This chain links TRBV9 with TRBJ2-7; 8 positions agree with TRBD2. Trimming took 4 bases from V and 6 from J; bases not matched to a gene: 9. Germline assignment: CDR1 SGDLS and CDR2 YYNGEE. The CDR3 runs to 14 residues. CDR3 sequence reads: CASSPSYRGGEQYF. The CDR3, as DNA: TGTGCCAGCAGCCCATCCTACCGGGGGGGCGAGCAGTACTTC.

The CDR3, as DNA: TGTGCCAGCAGCGGGACTAGCGGGACCGGTGAGCAGTTCTTC. Its translation is CASSGTSGTGEQFF. This rearrangement joins TRBV13 to TRBJ2-1; 13 bases fit TRBD2. The CDR3 length is 14 residues. Germline CDR1 is PRHDT and CDR2 is FYEKMQ (reference sequence). V lost 5 bases to trimming and J lost 9 bases; unmatched junction nucleotides: 4.

The rearrangement uses TRBV30 and TRBJ2-7, with unresolved D. Trimming took off 0 bases at V and 1 base at J, with 7 bases between the two ends. Germline CDR1 and CDR2: GTSNPN and SVGIG (reference sequence). The CDR3 contains 13 residues. CDR3 sequence reads: CAWSVGGSYEQYF. DNA for the CDR3: TGTGCCTGGAGTGTAGGCGGTTCCTACGAGCAGTACTTC.

The table lists this clone with a few counts. The rearrangement links TRBV6-1 to TRBJ2-7, with 7 bases identical to TRBD2. The CDR3 length is 15 residues. The V segment lost 4 bases and the J segment 2 bases; nucleotides outside the gene matches: 8. Germline loops: CDR1 MNHNS, CDR2 SASEGT. CDR3 region: CASSVTRETTYEQYF. The DNA of the CDR3 is TGTGCCAGCAGTGTTACGCGGGAGACGACCTACGAGCAGTACTTC.

This chain connects TRBV6-5 to TRBJ2-1; possible D gene TRBD2, 5 bases. The V gene lost 6 bases and the J gene lost 8 bases, with 8 bases spanning the gap. The CDR3 spans 11 residues. Germline V gene sequence: CDR1 MNHEY, CDR2 SVGAGI. The CDR3 DNA sequence: TGTGCCAGCAGGCGGGTGGATGAGCAGTTCTTC. Translation gives CASRRVDEQFF.

V and J are TRBV6-6 and TRBJ2-2; 8 bases agree with TRBD1. Trimming took 5 bases from V and 5 from J; bases not matched to a gene: 4. The CDR3 is 14 residues long. Germline lookup yields CDR1 MNHNY and CDR2 SVGAGI (reference sequence). CDR3 nucleotides: TGTGCCAGCAGTCCGGACAGGGTTACCGGGGAGCTGTTTTTT. This codes for CASSPDRVTGELFF.

V gene TRBV6-5 combines with J gene TRBJ2-1; D unresolved. V was pared by 0 bases and J by 8 bases, with 8 bases between. The CDR3 is made up of 13 amino acids. Germline V gene data show CDR1 as MNHEY and CDR2 as SVGAGI. Written as DNA, the CDR3 is TGTGCCAGCAGTTACTCGGCGGCGGATGAGCAGTTCTTC. Translating it yields CASSYSAADEQFF.